A selection of T cell receptor beta chains follows, all from one sample in a study of graft-versus-host responses after intestinal transplantation. Their cognate antigens are unknown. Some clones are missing from TCRdb's copy, which holds only in-frame ones; the method was immunoSEQ multiplex PCR. The sample records 84,000 or so clones, around 87% being singletons. Specimen: unstimulated CD8+ T cells sorted from spleen or lymph node cells, collected before transplant. The receptors here all came from a human donor who was the organ donor for an intestinal transplant. Both conserved end residues are part of each CDR3. A D gene is named only where the DNA matches it firmly. Where a row states a size, it is once, few, many or the class of an expanded clone; other rows omit it.

>.|TRBV7-7|TRBJ1-1|.
TGTGCCAGGGGGGATCAGGAAGCTTTCTTT
CARGDQEAFF
>.|TRBV28|TRBJ2-3|.
TGTGCCAGCAGTCCACGACCGGACGGGACCGATACGCAGTATTTT
CASSPRPDGTDTQYF
>.|TRBV9|TRBJ1-6|.
TGTGCCAGCAGCGTAGATGCGGGGGCCACGAATAATTCACCCCTCCACTTT
CASSVDAGATNNSPLHF
>.|TRBV7-8|TRBJ1-1|.
TGTGCCAGCAGCCCTCCGAGGACGGAGACTGAAGCTTTCTTT
CASSPPRTETEAFF
>.|TRBV27|TRBJ2-7|.
TGTGCCAGCAGATCCAGCCCTGGTCTCTACGAGCAGTACTTC
CASRSSPGLYEQYF
>.|TRBV28|TRBJ2-3|.
TGTGCCAGCCGCGCTCCCGCCTCCCAGGCGCAGTATTTT
CASRAPASQAQYF
>.|TRBV6-1|TRBJ2-7|.
TGTGCCAGCAGTGAGGGACTCAACCCCTCCTACGAGCAGTACTTC
CASSEGLNPSYEQYF
>.|TRBV29-1|TRBJ2-1|.
TGCAGCGTTGAGGGCATCATCTCCTACAATGAGCAGTTCTTC
CSVEGIISYNEQFF
>TRBD1|TRBV28|TRBJ2-1|.
TGTGCCAGCAGTTTTAGGAGACAGGGGGCCTACAATGAGCAGTTCTTC
CASSFRRQGAYNEQFF
>TRBD1|TRBV11-2|TRBJ1-2|.
TGTGCCAGCAGCTTATGGACAGGGGGCGATGGCTACACCTTC
CASSLWTGGDGYTF
>.|TRBV27|TRBJ2-3|.
TGTGCCAGCAGTTACCTCCACTTGGGCACAGATACGCAGTATTTT
CASSYLHLGTDTQYF
>TRBD2|TRBV9|TRBJ2-2|.
TGTGCCAGCAGCCCCTCGCTGGGACTAGCGGGGAGCACCGGGGAGCTGTTTTTT
CASSPSLGLAGSTGELFF
>.|TRBV10-1|TRBJ1-6|.
TGCGCCAGCAGCCCACAGGGCCTCCGCGATAATTCACCCCTCCACTTT
CASSPQGLRDNSPLHF
>.|TRBV4-2|TRBJ2-1|.
TGTGCCAGCAGGAGCGAGTCTGATGAGCAGTTCTTC
CASRSESDEQFF
>TRBD1|TRBV6-4|TRBJ1-1|few
TGTGCCAGCAGTGCTACAGGGGATTCCATTACTGAAGCTTTCTTT
CASSATGDSITEAFF
>.|TRBV28|TRBJ1-1|.
TGTGCCAGCAGTCCCTTGGCTGTAGGGCTGAACACTGAAGCTTTCTTT
CASSPLAVGLNTEAFF
>TRBD1|TRBV29-1|TRBJ2-7|.
TGCAGCGTTGAAGGGCAGGGGGAAGATTACGAGCAGTACTTC
CSVEGQGEDYEQYF
>.|TRBV27|TRBJ2-2|.
TGTGCCAGCAGTGATAACGATCGACGGAACACCGGGGAGCTGTTTTTT
CASSDNDRRNTGELFF
>.|TRBV10-1|TRBJ2-2|.
TGCGCCAGCAGTGAGTTCAGGACGAACACCGGGGAGCTGTTTTTT
CASSEFRTNTGELFF
>TRBD2|TRBV5-1|TRBJ2-1|.
TGCGCCAGCAGTTCAACCGGGACTAGCGGGGCCAATGAGCAGTTCTTC
CASSSTGTSGANEQFF
>TRBD2|TRBV6-4|TRBJ2-1|medium-sized
TGTGCCAGCAGTGAAAGCGGGGGGCCCTCCGGTGAGCAGTTCTTC
CASSESGGPSGEQFF
>TRBD1|TRBV27|TRBJ2-1|.
TGTGCCAGCGGGGACAGGGGGGTTAACAATGAGCAGTTCTTC
CASGDRGVNNEQFF
>TRBD1|TRBV5-6|TRBJ1-6|.
TGTGCCAGCAGCTTACTACAGGGGGGCTCCTATAATTCACCCCTCCACTTT
CASSLLQGGSYNSPLHF
>.|TRBV30|TRBJ1-4|.
TGTGCCTGGTCGGGTGAAAAACTGTTTTTT
CAWSGEKLFF
>.|TRBV6-5|TRBJ1-1|.
TGTGCCAGCAGCCCCTCCCACGTCCCGGACACTGAAGCTTTCTTT
CASSPSHVPDTEAFF
>.|TRBV28|TRBJ1-5|.
TGTGCCAGTAGGGGATCACTTGAGAGTCAGCCCCAGCATTTT
CASRGSLESQPQHF
>.|TRBV7-9|TRBJ1-5|.
TGTGCCAGCAGCTCGGAGGTTAGCAATCAGCCCCAGCATTTT
CASSSEVSNQPQHF
>TRBD2|TRBV10-2|TRBJ2-5|.
TGCGCCAGCAGACCCAAGCGGGGGGGCCCCGGGACCCAGTACTTC
CASRPKRGGPGTQYF
>TRBD2|TRBV29-1|TRBJ2-1|once
TGCAGCGTCCATCAGGGCGATAGCGGGGAAGAGCAGTTCTTC
CSVHQGDSGEEQFF
>.|TRBV7-9|TRBJ1-3|.
TGTGCCAGCAGCTTTTCTGGTCCGCTCTCTGGAAACACCATATATTTT
CASSFSGPLSGNTIYF
>.|TRBV30|TRBJ1-1|.
TGTGCCTGGGCCCCCCCGGCAGGGTACACTGAAGCTTTCTTT
CAWAPPAGYTEAFF
>.|TRBV7-8|TRBJ2-3|.
TGTGCCAGCAGCTTAGACATGTGGGCGGGGACGCAGTATTTT
CASSLDMWAGTQYF